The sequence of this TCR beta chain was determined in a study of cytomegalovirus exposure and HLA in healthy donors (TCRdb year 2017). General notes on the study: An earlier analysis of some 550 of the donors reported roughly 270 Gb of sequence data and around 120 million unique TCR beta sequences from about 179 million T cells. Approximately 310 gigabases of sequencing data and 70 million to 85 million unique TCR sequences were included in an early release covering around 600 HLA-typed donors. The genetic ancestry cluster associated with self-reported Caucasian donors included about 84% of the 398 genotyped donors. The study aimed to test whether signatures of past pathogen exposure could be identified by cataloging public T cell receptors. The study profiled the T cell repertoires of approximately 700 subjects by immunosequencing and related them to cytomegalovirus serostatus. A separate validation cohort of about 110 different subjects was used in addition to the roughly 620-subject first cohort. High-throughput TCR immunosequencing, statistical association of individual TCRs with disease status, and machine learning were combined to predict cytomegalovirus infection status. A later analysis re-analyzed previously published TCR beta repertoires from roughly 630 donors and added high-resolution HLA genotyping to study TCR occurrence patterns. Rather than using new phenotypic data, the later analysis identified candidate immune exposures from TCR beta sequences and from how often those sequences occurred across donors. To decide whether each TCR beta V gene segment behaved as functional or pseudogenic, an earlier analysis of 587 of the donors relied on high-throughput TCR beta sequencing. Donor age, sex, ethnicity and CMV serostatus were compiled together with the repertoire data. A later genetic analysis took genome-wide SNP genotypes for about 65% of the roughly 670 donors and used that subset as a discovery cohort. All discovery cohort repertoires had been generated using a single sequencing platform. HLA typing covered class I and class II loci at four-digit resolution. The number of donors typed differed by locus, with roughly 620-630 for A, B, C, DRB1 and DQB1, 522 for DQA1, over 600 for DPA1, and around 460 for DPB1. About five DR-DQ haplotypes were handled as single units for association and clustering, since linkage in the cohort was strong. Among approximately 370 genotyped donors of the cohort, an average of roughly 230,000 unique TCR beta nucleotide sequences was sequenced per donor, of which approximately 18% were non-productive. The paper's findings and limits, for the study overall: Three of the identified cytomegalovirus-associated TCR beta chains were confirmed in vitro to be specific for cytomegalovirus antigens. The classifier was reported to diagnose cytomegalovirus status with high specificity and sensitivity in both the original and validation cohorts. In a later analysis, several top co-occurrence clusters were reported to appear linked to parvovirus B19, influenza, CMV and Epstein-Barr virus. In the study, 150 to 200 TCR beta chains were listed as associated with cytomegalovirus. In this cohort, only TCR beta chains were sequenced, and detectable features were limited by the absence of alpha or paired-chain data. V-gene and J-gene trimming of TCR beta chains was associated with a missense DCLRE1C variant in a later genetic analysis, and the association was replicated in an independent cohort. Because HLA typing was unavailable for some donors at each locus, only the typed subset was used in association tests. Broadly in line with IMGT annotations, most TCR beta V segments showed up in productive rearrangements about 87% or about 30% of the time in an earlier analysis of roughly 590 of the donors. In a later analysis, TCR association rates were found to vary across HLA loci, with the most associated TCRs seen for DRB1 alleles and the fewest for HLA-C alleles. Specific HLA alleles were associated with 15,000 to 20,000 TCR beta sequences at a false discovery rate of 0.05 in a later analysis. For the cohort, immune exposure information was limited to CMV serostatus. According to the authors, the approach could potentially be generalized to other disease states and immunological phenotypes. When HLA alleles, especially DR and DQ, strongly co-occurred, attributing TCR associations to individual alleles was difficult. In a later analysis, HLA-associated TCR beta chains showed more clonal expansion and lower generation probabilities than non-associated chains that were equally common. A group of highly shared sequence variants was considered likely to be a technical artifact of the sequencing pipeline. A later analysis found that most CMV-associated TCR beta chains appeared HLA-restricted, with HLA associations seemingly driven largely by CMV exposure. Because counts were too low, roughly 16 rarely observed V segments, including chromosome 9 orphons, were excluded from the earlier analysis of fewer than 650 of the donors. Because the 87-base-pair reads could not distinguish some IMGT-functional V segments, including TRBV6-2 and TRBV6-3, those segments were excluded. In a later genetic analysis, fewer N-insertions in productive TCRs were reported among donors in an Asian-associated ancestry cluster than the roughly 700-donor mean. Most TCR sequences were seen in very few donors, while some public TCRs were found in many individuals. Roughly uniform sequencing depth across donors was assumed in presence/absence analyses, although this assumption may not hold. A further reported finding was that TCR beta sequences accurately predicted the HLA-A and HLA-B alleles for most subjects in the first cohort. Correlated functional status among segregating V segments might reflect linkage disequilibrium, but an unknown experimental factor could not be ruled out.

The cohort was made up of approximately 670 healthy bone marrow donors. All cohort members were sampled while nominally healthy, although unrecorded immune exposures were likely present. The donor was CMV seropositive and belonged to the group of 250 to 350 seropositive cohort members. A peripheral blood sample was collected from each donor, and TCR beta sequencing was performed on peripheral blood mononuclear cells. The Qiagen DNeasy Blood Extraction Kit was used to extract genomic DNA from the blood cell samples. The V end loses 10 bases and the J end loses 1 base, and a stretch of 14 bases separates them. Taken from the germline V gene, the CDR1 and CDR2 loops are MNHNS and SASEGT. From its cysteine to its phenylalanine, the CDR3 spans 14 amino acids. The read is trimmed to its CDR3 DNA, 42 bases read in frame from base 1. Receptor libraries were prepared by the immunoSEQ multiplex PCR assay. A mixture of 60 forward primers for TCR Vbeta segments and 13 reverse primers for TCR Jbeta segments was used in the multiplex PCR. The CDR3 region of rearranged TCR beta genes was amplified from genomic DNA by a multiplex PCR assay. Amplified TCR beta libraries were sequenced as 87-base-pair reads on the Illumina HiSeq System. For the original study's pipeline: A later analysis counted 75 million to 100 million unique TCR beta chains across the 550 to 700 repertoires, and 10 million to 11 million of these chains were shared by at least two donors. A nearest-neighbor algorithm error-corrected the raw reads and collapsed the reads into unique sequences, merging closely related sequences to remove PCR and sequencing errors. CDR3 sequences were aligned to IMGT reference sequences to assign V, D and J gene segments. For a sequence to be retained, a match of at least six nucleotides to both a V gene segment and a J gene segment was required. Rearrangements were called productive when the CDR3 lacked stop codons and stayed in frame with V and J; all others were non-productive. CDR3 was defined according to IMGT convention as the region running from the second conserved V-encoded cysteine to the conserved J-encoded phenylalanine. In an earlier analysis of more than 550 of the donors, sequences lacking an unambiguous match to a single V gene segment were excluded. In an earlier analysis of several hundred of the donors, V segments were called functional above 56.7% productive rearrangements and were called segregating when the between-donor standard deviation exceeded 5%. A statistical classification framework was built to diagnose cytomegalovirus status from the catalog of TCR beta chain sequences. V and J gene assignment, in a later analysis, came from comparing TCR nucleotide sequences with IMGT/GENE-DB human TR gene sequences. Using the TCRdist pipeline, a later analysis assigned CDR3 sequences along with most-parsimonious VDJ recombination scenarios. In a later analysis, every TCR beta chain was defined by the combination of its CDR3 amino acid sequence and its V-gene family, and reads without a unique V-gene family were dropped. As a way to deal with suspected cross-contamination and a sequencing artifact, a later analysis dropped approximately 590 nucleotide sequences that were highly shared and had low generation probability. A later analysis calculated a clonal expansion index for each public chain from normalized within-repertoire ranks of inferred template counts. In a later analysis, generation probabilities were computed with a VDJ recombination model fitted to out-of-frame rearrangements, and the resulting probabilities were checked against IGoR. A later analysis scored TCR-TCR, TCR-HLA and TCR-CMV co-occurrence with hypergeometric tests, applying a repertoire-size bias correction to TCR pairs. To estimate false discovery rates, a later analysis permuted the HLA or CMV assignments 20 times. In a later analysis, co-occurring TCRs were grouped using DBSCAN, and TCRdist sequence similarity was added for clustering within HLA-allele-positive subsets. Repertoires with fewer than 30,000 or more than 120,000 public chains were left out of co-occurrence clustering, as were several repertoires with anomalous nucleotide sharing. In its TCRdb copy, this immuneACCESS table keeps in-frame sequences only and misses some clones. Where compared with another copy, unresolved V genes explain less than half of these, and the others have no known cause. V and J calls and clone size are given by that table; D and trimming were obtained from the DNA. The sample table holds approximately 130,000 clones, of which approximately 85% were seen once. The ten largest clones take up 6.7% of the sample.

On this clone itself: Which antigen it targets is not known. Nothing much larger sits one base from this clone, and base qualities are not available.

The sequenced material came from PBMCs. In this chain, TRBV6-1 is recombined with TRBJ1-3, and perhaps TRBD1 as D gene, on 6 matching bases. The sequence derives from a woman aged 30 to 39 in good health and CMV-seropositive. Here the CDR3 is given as CATIPQGSGNTIYF. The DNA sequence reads TGTGCCACCATCCCACAGGGTTCTGGAAACACCATATATTTT.